This paragraph reports one T cell receptor beta chain. This clonotype occurred a few times. Its antigen specificity is not known. One junction end does not reproduce the germline sequence, and a read error may be involved. Libraries were prepared through 5' RACE. These reads were obtained on a NextSeq 500. The TCR library protocol attached unique molecular identifiers to individual cDNA molecules to correct for sequencing error and PCR bias. Sequencing covered both TCR alpha and beta chains, and within each sample the abundances of alpha and beta sequences were tightly co-correlated. Per the authors' processing: Decombinator V4 was used to annotate the V gene, J gene and CDR3 of the TCR sequences. TCRs were defined as expanded if a significant change between any two time points was detected under a Poisson model with p below 0.0001. TCR abundances were normalised to the total number of TCRs sequenced in each sample and reported as counts per million. TRAV1-2 paired with TRAJ12, TRAJ20 or TRAJ33 defined MAIT TCRs, while TRAV10 paired with TRAJ18 defined iNKT TCRs. VDJdb, accessed 1 November 2021, was searched for CMV, EBV and SARS-CoV-2 annotated TCRs, excluding TCRs annotated for multiple antigens. The public sequencing data were trimmed at Q25 with fastp and processed into clonotypes with MiXCR by TCRdb, which kept only in-frame beta chains. Every entry covers one CDR3 protein and lists the most common genes and DNA from its rows. The V and J calls shown here were made by TCRdb, not taken from the authors' results. Within this sample are approximately 70,000 distinct CDR3 sequences, with under 15% of them counted one time only. 1.3% of the sample is taken by the ten largest.

This specimen belongs to a study of early T cells in non-severe SARS-CoV-2 infection (dated by TCRdb to about 2021). Turning to the overall study: Because TCR sequencing relied on bulk RNA taken from unsorted whole blood, pairing of alpha and beta chains was not possible.

Set within a cohort of healthcare workers in London, UK, this nested case-control study involved weekly PCR testing of nasopharyngeal swabs along with blood sampling. Healthcare workers were enrolled in the week of the UK lockdown, from 23 to 31 March 2020, and were followed every week for up to 16 weeks. The CDR3 has 14 amino acids, counting the end cysteine and phenylalanine. This entry keeps only the CDR3 DNA: 42 bases, framed from base 1. In the germline V gene, CDR1 corresponds to KGHSH and CDR2 to LQKENI. Findings and caveats that apply to the study as a whole: Matching against VDJdb was skewed toward anti-spike CD8 responses, likely underestimated virus-specific expansions, and missed private and CD4 specificities.

Recombination joined TRBV18 with TRBJ1-1; a tentative D call is TRBD1 (6 bases match). What was sequenced was whole blood. This clonotype was obtained from an adult who was a healthcare worker with PCR-confirmed SARS-CoV-2 infection or an uninfected control (not recorded which). The nucleotides are TGTGCCAGCTCACCAACGGGGGCAGTCACTGAAGTTTTCTTT. The resulting protein is CASSPTGAVTEVFF.